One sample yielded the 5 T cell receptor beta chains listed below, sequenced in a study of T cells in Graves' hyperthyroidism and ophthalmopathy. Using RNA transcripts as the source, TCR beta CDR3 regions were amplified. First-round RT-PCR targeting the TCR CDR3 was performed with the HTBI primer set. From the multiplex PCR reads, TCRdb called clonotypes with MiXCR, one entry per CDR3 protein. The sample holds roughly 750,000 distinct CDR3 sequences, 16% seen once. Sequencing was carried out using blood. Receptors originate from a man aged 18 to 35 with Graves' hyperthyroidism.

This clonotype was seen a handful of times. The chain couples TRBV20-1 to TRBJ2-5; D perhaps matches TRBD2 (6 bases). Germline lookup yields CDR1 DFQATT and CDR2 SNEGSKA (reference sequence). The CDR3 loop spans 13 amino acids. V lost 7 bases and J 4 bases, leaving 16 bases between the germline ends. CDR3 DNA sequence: TGCAGTGGAGTAACCCCCGGGAGAGAGACCCAGTACTTC. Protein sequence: CSGVTPGRETQYF.

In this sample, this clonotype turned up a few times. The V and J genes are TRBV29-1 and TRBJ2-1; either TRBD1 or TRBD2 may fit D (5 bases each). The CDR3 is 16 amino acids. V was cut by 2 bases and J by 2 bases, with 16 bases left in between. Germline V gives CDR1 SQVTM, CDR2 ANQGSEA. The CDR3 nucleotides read TGCAGCGTTGAACCCCAGGACAAGGGACCCTACAATGAGCAGTTCTTC. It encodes CSVEPQDKGPYNEQFF.

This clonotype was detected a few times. The CDR3 DNA follows: TGTGCCAGCAGCGCATCTCCGGGAAAGGATTCACCCCTCCACTTT. Its translation: CASSASPGKDSPLHF. This sequence joins TRBV9 and TRBJ1-6, with no clear D. V shed 3 bases and J shed 8 bases, with 15 bases lying between them. The CDR3 length is 15 residues. Germline loops: CDR1 SGDLS, CDR2 YYNGEE.

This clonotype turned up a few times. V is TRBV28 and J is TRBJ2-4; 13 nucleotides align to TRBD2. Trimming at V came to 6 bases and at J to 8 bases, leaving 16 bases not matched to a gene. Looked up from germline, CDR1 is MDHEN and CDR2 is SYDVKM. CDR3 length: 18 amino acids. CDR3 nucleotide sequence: TGTGCCAGCAGCCCTCGGACTAGCGGGAGCCCTAGCGGGGACATTCAGTACTTC. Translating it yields CASSPRTSGSPSGDIQYF.

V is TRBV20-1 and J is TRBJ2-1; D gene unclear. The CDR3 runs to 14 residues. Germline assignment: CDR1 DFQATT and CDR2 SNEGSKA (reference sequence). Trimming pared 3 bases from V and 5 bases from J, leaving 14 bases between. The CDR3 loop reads CSASTWAVNNEQFF. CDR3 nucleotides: TGCAGTGCTAGTACCTGGGCAGTAAACAATGAGCAGTTCTTC.